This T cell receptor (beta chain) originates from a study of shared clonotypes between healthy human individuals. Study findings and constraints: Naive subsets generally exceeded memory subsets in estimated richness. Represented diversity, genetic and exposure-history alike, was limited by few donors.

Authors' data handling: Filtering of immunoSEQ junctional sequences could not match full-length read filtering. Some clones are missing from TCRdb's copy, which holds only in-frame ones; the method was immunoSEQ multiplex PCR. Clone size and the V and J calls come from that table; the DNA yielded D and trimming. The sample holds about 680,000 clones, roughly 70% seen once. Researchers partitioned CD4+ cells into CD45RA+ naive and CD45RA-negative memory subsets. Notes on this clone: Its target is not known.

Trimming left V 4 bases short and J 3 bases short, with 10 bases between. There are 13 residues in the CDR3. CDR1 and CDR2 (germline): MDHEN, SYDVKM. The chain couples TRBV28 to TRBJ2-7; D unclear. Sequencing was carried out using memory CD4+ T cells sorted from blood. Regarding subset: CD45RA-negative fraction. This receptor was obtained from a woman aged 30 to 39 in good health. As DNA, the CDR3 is TGTGCCAGCAGTTCCAGTAATGGCTACGAGCAGTACTTC. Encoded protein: CASSSSNGYEQYF.